These 3 T cell receptor beta chains were all obtained from the same sample, sequenced in a study of long-term antiretroviral therapy in people with HIV. The run of the v3.0 immunoSEQ assay was at survey level. Assay: immunoSEQ multiplex PCR; the TCRdb copy retains only in-frame clones and omits some. The sample has some 13,000 clones, roughly 82% seen once. The material was unsorted PBMCs, obtained around 8 years after starting antiretroviral therapy. These receptors all come from a man over 45 with HIV.

The chain carries TRBV2 and TRBJ2-3; 7 bases agree with TRBD1. CDR3 length equals 13 residues. Germline V lookup: CDR1 SNHLY, CDR2 FYNNEI. The ends lost 7 bases at V and 1 base at J; junction bases unmatched: 2. CDR3 in DNA: TGTGCCAGCAACGGACAGGGCACAGATACGCAGTATTTT. Its translation is CASNGQGTDTQYF.

The table lists this clone with a few counts. The V and J genes are TRBV27 and TRBJ2-7, with D tentatively TRBD2 (7 bases). CDR3 size: 17 residues. V was clipped by 6 bases and J by 5 bases, with 26 bases between them. From germline, CDR1 is MNHEY and CDR2 SMNVEV (reference sequence). CDR3 bases: TGTGCCAGCAGAAAAAGGGGATGGGGGGGCGAGCCCGACGAGCAGTACTTC. Translated: CASRKRGWGGEPDEQYF.

The V call is TRBV27, the J call TRBJ2-1; D remains unclear. The CDR3 has 13 amino acids. Germline CDR1 is MNHEY and CDR2 is SMNVEV (reference sequence). Deletions cut 5 bases from V and 8 bases from J, with 13 bases between. This CDR3 reads CASSPTWSDEQFF. In nucleotides, the CDR3 is TGTGCCAGCAGTCCCACGTGGTCAGATGAGCAGTTCTTC.